This T cell receptor beta chain was captured in a study of T cells in Graves' hyperthyroidism and ophthalmopathy. Patients having uncontrolled infection, another autoimmune disease, pregnancy or lactation were not included. This clonotype has a handful of counts. J gave up 5 bases and V 3 bases, and 3 bases lay outside the gene matches. Per the germline V gene, CDR1 is DFQATT and CDR2 is SNEGSKA (reference sequence). This CDR3 spans 12 amino acids. It was RNA transcripts that yielded the amplified TCR beta CDR3 regions. Carried out on the TCR CDR3, a first-round RT-PCR used the HTBI primer set. TCRdb redid the calling of the multiplex PCR reads with MiXCR, one entry per CDR3 protein. The sample holds about 620,000 distinct CDR3 sequences, 15% to 20% seen once.

The material sequenced was blood. This TCR came from a woman aged 25 to 39 with Graves' hyperthyroidism. The chain couples TRBV20-1 to TRBJ2-7; TRBD1 matches 8 bases. CDR3 protein: CSASSGGNEQYF. The DNA of the CDR3 is TGCAGTGCTAGCTCAGGGGGCAACGAGCAGTACTTC.